The present entry profiles one T cell receptor (beta chain) with its context. Its target is unknown. UMIs were added to TCR cDNA along with a universal primer site when it was made by 5'RACE template switching. One entry per CDR3 protein results from TCRdb running MiXCR on the 5' RACE reads. The sample consists of about 240,000 distinct CDR3 sequences, less than 8.5% of them appearing once. The sample is drawn from a study of T cells after yellow fever vaccination. Germline lookup yields CDR1 DFQATT and CDR2 SNEGSKA (reference sequence). This CDR3 is built from 12 residues. With 3 bases removed from V and 0 bases from J, the gap between germline ends came to 3 bases. The study's findings and limits: A minor fraction of clonotypes spanned both CD4 and CD8 compartments. The secondary response was weaker, and its peak arrived faster, on day 5 versus 15. Booster samples showed a return of most primary-vaccination clones (roughly 96% CD4, approximately 85% CD8).

The sequencing used CD4+ T cells sorted from PBMCs, collected 15 days after the yellow fever booster vaccination. This receptor was obtained from a man aged 25-45 years who received the YFV17D yellow fever vaccine. V is TRBV20-1 and J is TRBJ1-5; no reliable D call. The CDR3 reads CSASVSNQPQHF. The CDR3 bases are TGCAGTGCTAGCGTTAGCAATCAGCCCCAGCATTTT.